The T cell receptor (beta chain) described here comes from a study of blood T cell repertoires in COVID-19 (dated by TCRdb to 2020 to 2022). Background on the whole study: Samples covering the acute and convalescent phases of COVID-19 were provided by collaborators in the United States, Italy and Spain. The material from the prospective study consisted of cDNA or gDNA derived from T cells, B-cell-depleted T cells, or PBMCs. The dataset comprised deeply sampled blood TCRbeta repertoires from subjects exposed to, actively infected with, or recovered from COVID-19. A freely available public database, intended as a resource for researchers studying the immune response to SARS-CoV-2, is where the repertoires were released. Samples were obtained from the ongoing ImmuneRACE study (first 160 participants) and from roughly 1,300 subjects provided by 6 global collaborators. The sample metadata nearly always contained a de-identified subject ID, COVID-19 status, age in years and sex. HLA class I and class II types, where available, came from metadata supplied by the sample provider rather than from assay-based typing. Results and caveats for the whole study, not just this receptor: Clinical and demographic metadata were provided uncurated, with the amount varying by source and participant.

Each collaborating institution followed its own protocols to collect whole blood in K2EDTA tubes. For TCRbeta analysis, collaborators shipped samples as frozen whole blood, isolated PBMCs, or DNA extracted from either of those sample types. TCRbeta CDR3 regions were amplified from genomic DNA using the immunoSEQ Assay, a bias-controlled multiplex PCR. The published analysis was carried out like this. Within the assay, amplification of reference gene primers was used to estimate how many nucleated cells each sample contained. To quantify the absolute abundance of each unique TCRbeta CDR3 rearrangement, sequence reads were collapsed and filtered. For each sample, productive Simpson clonality was calculated as the square root of Simpson's diversity index over productive rearrangements. In its TCRdb copy, this immuneACCESS table keeps in-frame sequences only and misses some clones. Where compared with another copy, unresolved V genes explain less than half of these, and the others have no known cause. That table furnishes V, J and clone size, whereas the DNA furnished D and trimming. The table for this sample lists about 67,000 clones; over 75% of them were counted only once. The ten biggest clones cover about 1.2% of the sample.

About this clone itself: This receptor's antigen is unknown. No much larger clone exists at a distance of one base, and base qualities are not known.

Based on the germline V gene (reference sequence), the CDR1 and CDR2 sequences are GTSNPN and SVGIG. Measured from the cysteine to the phenylalanine, the CDR3 is 13 residues long. This entry keeps only the CDR3 DNA: 39 bases, framed from base 1. V gives up 4 bases and J gives up 8 bases, and the segment between their germline ends measures 17 bases. This receptor chain uses TRBV30 and TRBJ1-2; a weak D assignment points to TRBD1 (5 bases agree). The specimen was peripheral blood. This sequence was found in a woman aged 55-69 years with acute or convalescent COVID-19. The bases are TGTGCCTGGATTTTCGGGGGATTGGGAGGCTACACCTTC. It encodes CAWIFGGLGGYTF.